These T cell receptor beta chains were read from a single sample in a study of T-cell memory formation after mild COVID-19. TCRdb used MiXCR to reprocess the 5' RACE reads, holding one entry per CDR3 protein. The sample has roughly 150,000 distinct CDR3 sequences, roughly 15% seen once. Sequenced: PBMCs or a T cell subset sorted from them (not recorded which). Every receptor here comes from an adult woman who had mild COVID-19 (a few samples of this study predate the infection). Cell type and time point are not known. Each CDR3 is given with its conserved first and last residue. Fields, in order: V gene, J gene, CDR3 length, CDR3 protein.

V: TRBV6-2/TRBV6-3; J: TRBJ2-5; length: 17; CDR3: CASSYILGAGAQETQYF
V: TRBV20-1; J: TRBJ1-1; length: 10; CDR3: CSAYDTEAFF
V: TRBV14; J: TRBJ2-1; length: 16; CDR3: CASSPGLAGPYNEQFF
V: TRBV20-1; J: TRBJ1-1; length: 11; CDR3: CSAKLQTEAFF
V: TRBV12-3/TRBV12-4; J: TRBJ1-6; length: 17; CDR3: CASSRDRASSYNSPLHF
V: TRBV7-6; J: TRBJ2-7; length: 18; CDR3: CASSHLWVKAGYPNEQYF
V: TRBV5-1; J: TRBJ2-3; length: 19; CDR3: CASSLFASGGDTSTDTQYF
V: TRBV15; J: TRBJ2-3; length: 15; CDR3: CATSREVGGADTQYF
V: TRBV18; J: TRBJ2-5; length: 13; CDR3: CASSAFMGETQYF
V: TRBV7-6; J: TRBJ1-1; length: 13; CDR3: CASSRGQGTEAFF
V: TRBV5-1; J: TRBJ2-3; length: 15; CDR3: CASSPGQEGTDTQYF
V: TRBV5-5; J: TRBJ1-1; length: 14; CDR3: CASSLEGSVTEALF
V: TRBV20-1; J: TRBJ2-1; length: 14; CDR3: CSATRTSGMDEQFF
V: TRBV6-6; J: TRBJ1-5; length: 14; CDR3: CASSYAGGNQPQHF
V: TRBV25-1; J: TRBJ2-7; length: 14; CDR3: CASSEGRASGRLDF
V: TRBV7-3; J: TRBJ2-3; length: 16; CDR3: CASSLGASLDTDTQYF
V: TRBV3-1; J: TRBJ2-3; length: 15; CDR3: CASSLRGSSTDTQYF
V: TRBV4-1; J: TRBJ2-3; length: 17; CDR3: CASSQEGQEYQADTQYF
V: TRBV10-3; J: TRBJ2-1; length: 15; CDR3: CAIRASGATYNEQFF
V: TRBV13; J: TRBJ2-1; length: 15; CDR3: CASSILAGLSNEQFF